These 9 T cell receptor beta chains share one sample of origin, sequenced in a study of CD8+ T cells in alopecia areata. Following RNA extraction, reverse transcription yielded cDNA that acted as the sequencing template. Produced via immunoSEQ multiplex PCR; TCRdb's table is partial and in-frame only. Among 150,000 to 190,000 clones listed, 45% to 55% were seen once. Source: CD8+ T cells sorted from blood, taken at week 0. The receptor source for this set is a human donor with alopecia areata.

The chain has TRBV2 and TRBJ2-1; TRBD2 aligns across 9 bases. The CDR3 contains 15 residues. V shed 5 bases and J 4 bases; nucleotides not matched to a gene: 6. From germline, CDR1 is SNHLY and CDR2 FYNNEI. CDR3 region: CASSTGLATYNEQFF. CDR3 nucleotide sequence: TGTGCCAGCAGTACGGGACTAGCAACTTACAATGAGCAGTTCTTC.

V and J are TRBV5-1 and TRBJ2-3; no reliable D call. CDR3 length: 13 residues. Germline assignment: CDR1 SGHRS and CDR2 YFSETQ. Between the trimmed V and J ends, which lost 0 bases and 2 bases, there was a span of 4 bases. Here the CDR3 reads CASSLGTTDTQYF. The DNA of the CDR3 is TGCGCCAGCAGCTTGGGCACCACAGATACGCAGTATTTT.

This clone came up a few times. Mismatch with germline at one junction end may stem from a read error. The CDR3 bases are TGTGCCAGCAGCTTCGACGACTCACATTTT. Its translation: CASSFDDSHF. The chain combines TRBV7-9 with TRBJ2-3, with unresolved D. The CDR3 is 10 residues long. Germline CDR1 reads SEHNR; CDR2 reads FQNEAQ (reference sequence). Using reference TRBV7-9 and TRBJ2-3 for the parts outside the CDR3, the full variable domain is DTGVSQNPRHKITKRGQNVTFRCDPISEHNRLYWYRQTLGQGPEFLTYFQNEAQLEKSRLLSDRFSAERPKGSFSTLEIQRTEQGDSAMYLCASSFDDSHFGPGTRLTVL.

V is TRBV4-3 and J is TRBJ1-6; 11 bases are a match to TRBD1. Germline V CDR1 and CDR2: LGHNA, YSLEER. J gave up 6 bases and V 1 base, and 8 bases lay outside the gene matches. CDR3 length equals 18 residues. CDR3 nucleotides: TGCGCCAGCAGCCAAGGATTGGACAGGGGGCCTGGTAATTCACCCCTCCACTTT. Protein sequence: CASSQGLDRGPGNSPLHF.

As DNA, the CDR3 is TGTGCCAGCAGTTACGTTAGCTGGCTGGAGTTCTTC. Translating it yields CASSYVSWLEFF. The chain links TRBV6-5 to TRBJ2-1, with D uncertain. The CDR3 loop spans 12 amino acids. Between the trimmed V and J ends, which lost 2 bases and 14 bases, there was a span of 13 bases. Per germline, CDR1 MNHEY and CDR2 SVGAGI.

The chain uses TRBV11-2 and TRBJ1-4; D perhaps matches TRBD1 (5 bases). Trimming took 8 bases from V and 7 from J, leaving 17 bases between them. CDR3 size: 14 residues. The V gene's germline CDR1 is SGHAT and CDR2 FQNNGV. CDR3 sequence (DNA): TGTGCCAGCGGCAATCCGTTTACAGGTGAAAAACTGTTTTTT. This codes for CASGNPFTGEKLFF.

Here the CDR3 DNA reads TGCGCCAGCAGGTTGAAACTCACAGATACGCAGTATTTT. This encodes CASRLKLTDTQYF. The J gene is TRBJ2-3, the V gene TRBV10-2; D not resolved. Germline-derived CDR1 and CDR2 are WSHSY and SAAADI. This CDR3 is 13 amino acids long. Trimming removed 6 bases at V and 2 bases at J, with 9 bases between.

This clone was observed at least ten times. The rearrangement links TRBV13 to TRBJ1-5; D perhaps matches TRBD1 (6 bases). The CDR3 has 15 amino acids. V dropped 0 bases and J dropped 4 bases, with 10 bases sitting between them. Germline CDR1 and CDR2: PRHDT and FYEKMQ (reference sequence). The CDR3 spells CASSLGLQGNQPQHF. In DNA, the CDR3 is TGTGCCAGCAGCTTAGGACTCCAGGGGAATCAGCCCCAGCATTTT.

Only a few counts were recorded for this clone. The chain employs TRBV10-3 and TRBJ1-1, with 8 bases that match TRBD1. The CDR3 has 15 residues. J gave up 5 bases and V 2 bases, and 7 bases lay outside the gene matches. The germline gives CDR1 ENHRY, CDR2 SYGVKD. This CDR3 reads CAISEGPGGATEAFF. The CDR3 nucleotides read TGTGCCATCAGTGAGGGGCCAGGGGGCGCGACTGAAGCTTTCTTT.